This T cell receptor beta chain stems from a study of cytomegalovirus exposure and HLA in healthy donors. Study findings and constraints: Most likely, a cluster of highly shared sequence variants arose as a sequencing artifact.

60 Vbeta and 13 Jbeta primers were used in PCR. As originally analysed: As a later analysis found, there were about 80 million unique TCR beta chains, of which roughly 11 million were shared. TCRdb keeps only in-frame clones here, not all; method: immunoSEQ multiplex PCR. V, J and clone size were drawn from that table, and D and trimming were deduced from the DNA. Of over 100,000 clones listed, 79% are singletons. V lost 2 bases to trimming and J lost 8 bases, with 18 bases between them. The CDR3 consists of 16 residues. Germline V CDR1 and CDR2: MGHRA, YSYEKL. A note on this clone: Its specificity is unknown.

The specimen was PBMCs. The genes are TRBV4-1 and TRBJ2-2, with D possibly being TRBD2 (7 bases). This sequence originates from a woman under 30 in good health and CMV-seropositive. This CDR3 reads CASSQYSQGLLGELFF. The CDR3, as DNA: TGCGCCAGCAGCCAATATTCACAGGGACTATTGGGGGAGCTGTTTTTT.